This is a list of T cell receptor beta chains from one sample in a study of control samples from healthy donors and cancer patients. The protocol was immunoSEQ multiplex PCR, while the TCRdb copy is restricted to in-frame clones and leaves out a portion. The data contain over 85,000 clones, around 92% of them singletons. Input material: blood. The receptors were gathered from a woman between 18 and 29 years old in good health. The CDR3 runs from the conserved cysteine through the conserved F or W. D genes are given only for firm matches. Clone size is stated in some rows and not others, as once, few, many or a class when expanded.

v_gene: TRBV19; abundance: -; len: 18; d_gene: -; j_gene: TRBJ1-1; CDR3nt: TGTGCCAGTCAATTCCCCCCAATGGGACGGGAAACGAACACTGAAGCTTTCTTT; CDR3aa: CASQFPPMGRETNTEAFF
v_gene: TRBV9; abundance: once; len: 16; d_gene: TRBD2; j_gene: TRBJ2-2; CDR3nt: TGTGCCAGCAGCCCGAGCCTAGCGGGAGTAACCGGGGAGCTGTTTTTT; CDR3aa: CASSPSLAGVTGELFF
v_gene: TRBV10-3; abundance: -; len: 13; d_gene: TRBD1; j_gene: TRBJ2-3; CDR3nt: TGTGCCATCCGGGACAGGGGAACAGATACGCAGTATTTT; CDR3aa: CAIRDRGTDTQYF
v_gene: TRBV19; abundance: -; len: 13; d_gene: -; j_gene: TRBJ1-2; CDR3nt: TGTGCCAGTACCCCGGGCGTTGGGGCTGGCTACACCTTC; CDR3aa: CASTPGVGAGYTF
v_gene: TRBV3-1/TRBV3-2; abundance: once; len: 15; d_gene: TRBD1; j_gene: TRBJ1-6; CDR3nt: TGTGCGACCCGTCCCGGGACAGACTATAATTCACCCCTCCACTTT; CDR3aa: CATRPGTDYNSPLHF
v_gene: TRBV15; abundance: -; len: 17; d_gene: TRBD2; j_gene: TRBJ2-1; CDR3nt: TGTGCCACCAGCAGAGACCGGACTAGCGGGAGGACGCATGAGCAGTTCTTC; CDR3aa: CATSRDRTSGRTHEQFF
v_gene: TRBV15; abundance: once; len: 16; d_gene: -; j_gene: TRBJ1-5; CDR3nt: TGTGCCACCAGCAACGGACGAATCCATAGCAATCAGCCCCAGCATTTT; CDR3aa: CATSNGRIHSNQPQHF
v_gene: TRBV27; abundance: once; len: 14; d_gene: -; j_gene: TRBJ1-2; CDR3nt: TGTGCCAGCAGTTTTAACCGGGGTGGCTATGGCTACACCTTC; CDR3aa: CASSFNRGGYGYTF
v_gene: TRBV2; abundance: -; len: 14; d_gene: TRBD2; j_gene: TRBJ2-1; CDR3nt: TGTGCCAGCAGTGTTCTTAGCGGGGGACGTGAGCAGTTCTTC; CDR3aa: CASSVLSGGREQFF
v_gene: TRBV27; abundance: -; len: 16; d_gene: TRBD1; j_gene: TRBJ1-1; CDR3nt: TGTGCCAGCAGTATCTCGACCGGGACAGGGTGGTTAGAAGCTTTCTTT; CDR3aa: CASSISTGTGWLEAFF
v_gene: TRBV5-1; abundance: -; len: 16; d_gene: TRBD1; j_gene: TRBJ1-4; CDR3nt: TGCGCCAGCAGCTTATCGTCATCGGACAGGGGTGGAAAACTGTTTTTT; CDR3aa: CASSLSSSDRGGKLFF
v_gene: TRBV7-8; abundance: -; len: 15; d_gene: TRBD1; j_gene: TRBJ1-2; CDR3nt: TGTGCCAGCAGCTTAGAAGGGGGCAGGGATGCGGGCTACACCTTC; CDR3aa: CASSLEGGRDAGYTF
v_gene: TRBV7-6; abundance: -; len: 15; d_gene: TRBD1; j_gene: TRBJ1-4; CDR3nt: TGTGCCAGCAGCTCCCGACAGGGTTCTAATGAAAAACTGTTTTTT; CDR3aa: CASSSRQGSNEKLFF
v_gene: TRBV19; abundance: -; len: 14; d_gene: TRBD1; j_gene: TRBJ1-5; CDR3nt: TGTGCCAGTAGTATAGGACAGGGGGGTCAGCCCCAGCATTTT; CDR3aa: CASSIGQGGQPQHF
v_gene: TRBV27; abundance: -; len: 16; d_gene: -; j_gene: TRBJ2-1; CDR3nt: TGTGCCAGCTCCCCAAGGGGGCGGGGGGCCTACAATGAGCAGTTCTTC; CDR3aa: CASSPRGRGAYNEQFF
v_gene: TRBV4-1; abundance: -; len: 13; d_gene: -; j_gene: TRBJ2-1; CDR3nt: TGCGCCAGCAGCCAAGGTTGGGCGCGTGAGCAGTTCTTC; CDR3aa: CASSQGWAREQFF
v_gene: TRBV6-2/TRBV6-3; abundance: -; len: 14; d_gene: TRBD2; j_gene: TRBJ2-1; CDR3nt: TGTGCCAGCAGTTACAACGGGAGGGTTGATGAGCAGTTCTTC; CDR3aa: CASSYNGRVDEQFF
v_gene: TRBV4-2; abundance: -; len: 15; d_gene: -; j_gene: TRBJ2-4; CDR3nt: TGTGCCAGCAGCCCGAGTGACGGGGAGTCAAACATTCAGTACTTC; CDR3aa: CASSPSDGESNIQYF
v_gene: TRBV11-3; abundance: -; len: 14; d_gene: -; j_gene: TRBJ2-5; CDR3nt: TGTGCCAGCAGCAAACAGGGAATAGGGGAGACCCAGTACTTC; CDR3aa: CASSKQGIGETQYF
v_gene: TRBV24-1; abundance: -; len: 16; d_gene: TRBD2; j_gene: TRBJ2-3; CDR3nt: TGTGCCACCAGTGATCCCCCCAGCGGGAGTGGAGATACGCAGTATTTT; CDR3aa: CATSDPPSGSGDTQYF
v_gene: TRBV28; abundance: -; len: 14; d_gene: TRBD1; j_gene: TRBJ2-7; CDR3nt: TGTGCCAGCAGTTTAGGGACAGGGGCCCACGAGCAGTACTTC; CDR3aa: CASSLGTGAHEQYF
v_gene: TRBV10-3; abundance: -; len: 12; d_gene: -; j_gene: TRBJ1-2; CDR3nt: TGTGCCATCGGTTCAAACATGATTCACTACACCTTC; CDR3aa: CAIGSNMIHYTF
v_gene: TRBV5-6; abundance: -; len: 15; d_gene: -; j_gene: TRBJ2-5; CDR3nt: TGTGCCAGCAGCCCCAGGAAGGGTTCACAAGAGACCCAGTACTTC; CDR3aa: CASSPRKGSQETQYF
v_gene: TRBV9; abundance: -; len: 15; d_gene: TRBD1; j_gene: TRBJ1-1; CDR3nt: TGTGCCAGCAGCGCCACGACAGGGTTGTTCACTGAAGCTTTCTTT; CDR3aa: CASSATTGLFTEAFF